This T cell receptor beta chain was identified during a study of blood T cell repertoires in COVID-19. Study-wide background: Both acute and convalescent COVID-19 samples were obtained from the United States, Italy and Spain. PBMCs, B-cell-depleted T cells, or T cells were the source of the cDNA or gDNA that made up the material.

Original data processing: Estimates of nucleated cell counts were drawn from the amplification of reference gene primers. The assay was immunoSEQ multiplex PCR, and TCRdb's table has in-frame clones only and misses some. That table furnishes V, J and clone size, whereas the DNA furnished D and trimming. The repertoire consists of 150,000 to 190,000 clones, with roughly 82% occurring once and the leading ten covering approximately 10%. Unmatched junction bases numbered 7, after V lost 6 bases and J lost 8 bases. This CDR3 has 15 amino acids. CDR1 is MNHEY, CDR2 SMNVEV, per germline (reference sequence).

The specimen sequenced was peripheral blood. The origin of this receptor is a woman in her forties or fifties with acute or convalescent COVID-19. The chain has TRBV27 and TRBJ2-3; 14 bases agree with TRBD2. CDR3 DNA: TGTGCCAGCAGGATGGGACTAGCGGGAGTTTTTACGCAGTATTTT. The encoded protein is CASRMGLAGVFTQYF.